The TCR beta chain described here comes from a study of blood T cells in healthy people across ages. This clonotype appeared a few times. Its antigen is as yet unknown. Healthy Russian Caucasian donors spanned ages about 6 to 90 years. The use of a sample-barcoded 5' primer and a J-beta primer mix characterized a second PCR of about 6 to 11 cycles. TCRdb called the 5' RACE reads again in MiXCR, with one record for every CDR3 protein. The data show about 830,000 distinct CDR3 sequences, approximately 67% seen once. Study-wide results and limits: The study found more naive CD4+ cells and higher diversity in long-lived than aged donors. A conclusive naive versus antigen-experienced comparison was prevented by the unsorted PBMCs.

The sample comprised blood. The sequence was collected from a man younger than 40 in good health.

The CDR3 reads CASSQERAVAIGIQYF. As DNA, the CDR3 is TGTGCCAGCAGCCAAGAGAGGGCAGTGGCTATAGGGATTCAGTACTTC. The chain joins TRBV4-2 to TRBJ2-4; possible D gene TRBD2, 5 bases. V shed 0 bases and J shed 10 bases, with 19 bases lying between them. This CDR3 spans 16 amino acids. The germline CDR1 and CDR2 sequences are LGHNA and YNFKEQ.